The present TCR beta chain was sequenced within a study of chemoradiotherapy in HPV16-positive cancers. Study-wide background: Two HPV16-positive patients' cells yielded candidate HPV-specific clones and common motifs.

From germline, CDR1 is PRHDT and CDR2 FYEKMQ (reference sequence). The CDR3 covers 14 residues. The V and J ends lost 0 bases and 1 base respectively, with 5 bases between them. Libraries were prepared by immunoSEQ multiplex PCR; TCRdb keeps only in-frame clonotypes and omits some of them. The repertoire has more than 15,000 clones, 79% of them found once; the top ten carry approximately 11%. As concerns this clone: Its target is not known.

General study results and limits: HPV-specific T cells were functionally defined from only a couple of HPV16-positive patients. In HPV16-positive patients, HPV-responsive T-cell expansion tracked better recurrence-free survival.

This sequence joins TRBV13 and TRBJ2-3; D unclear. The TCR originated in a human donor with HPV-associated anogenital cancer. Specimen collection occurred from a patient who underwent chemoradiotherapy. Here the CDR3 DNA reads TGTGCCAGCAGCTTAGGGAAGGGCACAGATACGCAGTATTTT. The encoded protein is CASSLGKGTDTQYF.